The 6 T cell receptor beta chains below all came from one sample that was sequenced in a study of shared clonotypes between healthy human individuals. Using immunoSEQ multiplex PCR, the repertoire was profiled, and TCRdb retains in-frame clones only, with some absent. The data hold over 2 million clones, with approximately 95% observed a single time. CD45RO-negative cells were positively selected for CCR7, leaving out terminally differentiated effector memory CD45RA+ cells. Material: naive CD8+ T cells sorted from blood. The receptors here all came from a man between 18 and 35 years old in good health.

V gene TRBV9 combines with J gene TRBJ2-1; TRBD1 might be the D (6 bases). The CDR3 spans 14 residues. Germline assignment: CDR1 SGDLS and CDR2 YYNGEE. With 6 bases removed from V and 6 bases from J, the gap between germline ends came to 16 bases. The CDR3 coding sequence is TGTGCCAGCAACCGGGACAACCTTGTCAATGAGCAGTTCTTC. Its protein product is CASNRDNLVNEQFF.

This clone occurred once. The rearrangement links TRBV29-1 to TRBJ1-2; the D gene is possibly TRBD1 (6 bases). This CDR3 region has 13 residues. Between the trimmed V and J ends, which lost 7 bases and 4 bases, there was a span of 16 bases. Per germline, CDR1 SQVTM and CDR2 ANQGSEA. CDR3 amino acids: CSAADRALYGYTF. The CDR3 DNA sequence: TGCAGCGCCGCGGACAGAGCCCTCTATGGCTACACCTTC.

V gene TRBV6-5 combines with J gene TRBJ1-6; perhaps TRBD1 as D (5 bases). The V gene's germline CDR1 is MNHEY and CDR2 SVGAGI. The CDR3 runs 14 residues. Trimming pared 7 bases from V and 8 bases from J, leaving 15 bases between. The CDR3 here is CASTQTEFYSPLHF. The CDR3 DNA follows: TGTGCCAGCACCCAGACAGAGTTCTATTCACCCCTCCACTTT.

The chain carries TRBV10-1 and TRBJ1-3, with 12 bases identical to TRBD1. CDR1 and CDR2 (germline): WNHNN, SYGVQD (reference sequence). Germline trimming cut 3 bases from V and 3 bases from J; bases unmatched to any gene: 3. The CDR3 is 16 amino acids. The CDR3, as DNA: TGCGCCAGCAGTGAAGGGACAGGGGGCCTTGGAAACACCATATATTTT. This gives the protein CASSEGTGGLGNTIYF.

The CDR3 loop reads CASSSEVSTEAFF. CDR3 nucleotide sequence: TGTGCCAGCAGTTCGGAAGTCAGCACTGAAGCTTTCTTT. This chain joins TRBV6-6 and TRBJ1-1; D gene unclear. CDR3 size: 13 residues. With 4 bases removed from V and 4 bases from J, the gap between germline ends came to 10 bases. Germline V gene lookup returns CDR1 MNHNY and CDR2 SVGAGI (reference sequence).

V gene TRBV4-1 combines with J gene TRBJ1-4; D possibly corresponds to TRBD1 (6 bases). Trimming removed 0 bases at V and 3 bases at J, with 20 bases between. Germline V gives CDR1 MGHRA, CDR2 YSYEKL. This CDR3 is built from 19 residues. The CDR3 sequence: CASSQDQDRGAVSNEKLFF. The CDR3 coding sequence is TGCGCCAGCAGCCAAGATCAGGATAGGGGGGCGGTGTCTAATGAAAAACTGTTTTTT.